Each of the 9 T cell receptor beta chains below was sequenced from the same sample in a study of technical replicates of blood from a few donors. Measured with immunoSEQ multiplex PCR; TCRdb has only the in-frame clones, and not every one. This sample has tens of thousands of clones, with under 95% found just once. Source material: T cells isolated from PBMCs. These receptor sequences come from a human donor in good health.

This rearrangement joins TRBV6-4 to TRBJ1-1; possibly TRBD1 for D (6 bases). Germline CDR1 is MRHNA and CDR2 is SNTAGT. CDR3 length equals 14 residues. V lost 10 bases and J lost 1, with 16 bases in between. The CDR3 loop reads CAKEQGPGNTEAFF. The CDR3, as DNA: TGTGCCAAAGAACAGGGCCCGGGGAACACTGAAGCTTTCTTT.

The V gene is TRBV18, the J gene TRBJ1-1; tentative D call: TRBD1 (6 bases). CDR1 and CDR2 from the germline V gene are KGHSH and LQKENI. The CDR3 is 14 amino acids. V was shortened by 1 base and J by 1 base, with 7 bases between the two germline ends. The DNA for the CDR3 is TGTGCCAGCTCACCACAGGGACAGAACACTGAAGCTTTCTTT. Its protein product is CASSPQGQNTEAFF.

The sample holds one count of this clone. The chain has TRBV5-4 and TRBJ2-1; 8 nucleotides match TRBD2. CDR1 and CDR2 (germline): SGHNT, YYREEE (reference sequence). Germline trimming cut 0 bases from V and 4 bases from J; bases unmatched to any gene: 3. The CDR3 spans 15 residues. This CDR3 reads CASSLELAAYNEQFF. DNA for the CDR3: TGTGCCAGCAGCTTGGAACTAGCGGCATACAATGAGCAGTTCTTC. Looking up the rest from reference TRBV5-4 and TRBJ2-1 gives the full variable domain: ETGVTQSPTHLIKTRGQQVTLRCSSQSGHNTVSWYQQALGQGPQFIFQYYREEENGRGNFPPRFSGLQFPNYSSELNVNALELDDSALYLCASSLELAAYNEQFFGPGTRLTVL.

The rearrangement joins TRBV11-1 to TRBJ1-1, with D tentatively TRBD1 (6 bases). V was shortened by 5 bases and J by 10 bases, with 17 bases between the two germline ends. The CDR3 runs to 13 residues. From germline, CDR1 is SGHAT and CDR2 FQDESV (reference sequence). In DNA, the CDR3 is TGTGCCAGCAGCGAGGGGGTCGAGGGTAGAGCTTTCTTT. It encodes CASSEGVEGRAFF.

This chain joins TRBV5-4 and TRBJ2-1, with 11 bases identical to TRBD2. The CDR3 consists of 15 residues. Germline V lookup: CDR1 SGHNT, CDR2 YYREEE (reference sequence). J lost 6 bases, V lost 2 bases, and 4 bases had no gene match. The CDR3 DNA sequence: TGTGCCAGCAGCTTCCTAGCGGGGGGTAGCAATGAGCAGTTCTTC. It codes for CASSFLAGGSNEQFF. The whole variable domain, remainder taken from reference TRBV5-4 and TRBJ2-1, is ETGVTQSPTHLIKTRGQQVTLRCSSQSGHNTVSWYQQALGQGPQFIFQYYREEENGRGNFPPRFSGLQFPNYSSELNVNALELDDSALYLCASSFLAGGSNEQFFGPGTRLTVL.

This rearrangement joins TRBV5-1 to TRBJ1-4, with a tentative D call TRBD1 (6 bases). The V end lost 4 bases, the J end lost 5 bases, and 9 bases lay between the germline ends. CDR3 size: 13 residues. Germline CDR1 is SGHRS and CDR2 is YFSETQ. DNA of the CDR3: TGCGCCAGCAGCCCTGGACAGAATGAAAAACTGTTTTTT. This codes for CASSPGQNEKLFF.

In DNA, the CDR3 is TGTGCCTGGAGTGACGGTATCTCTGGAAACACCATATATTTT. This translates into CAWSDGISGNTIYF. This chain joins TRBV30 and TRBJ1-3; D unresolved. V dropped 1 base and J dropped 0 bases, with 7 bases sitting between them. This CDR3 contains 14 residues. Looked up from germline, CDR1 is GTSNPN and CDR2 is SVGIG (reference sequence). The entire variable domain, with the rest obtained from reference TRBV30 and TRBJ1-3, is as follows: SQTIHQWPATLVQPVGSPLSLECTVEGTSNPNLYWYRQAAGRGLQLLFYSVGIGQISSEVPQNLSASRPQDRQFILSSKKLLLSDSGFYLCAWSDGISGNTIYFGEGSWLTVV.

The CDR3 loop reads CASSRGGYNTEAFF. The CDR3 bases are TGTGCCAGTAGTAGGGGGGGATATAACACTGAAGCTTTCTTT. The chain couples TRBV19 to TRBJ1-1, with D perhaps matching TRBD1 (5 bases). Germline CDR1 LNHDA, CDR2 SQIVND (reference sequence). The length of the CDR3 is 14 residues. Trimming removed 4 bases at V and 2 bases at J, with 11 bases between. The whole variable domain, remainder taken from reference TRBV19 and TRBJ1-1, is DGGITQSPKYLFRKEGQNVTLSCEQNLNHDAMYWYRQDPGQGLRLIYYSQIVNDFQKGDIAEGYSVSREKKESFPLTVTSAQKNPTAFYLCASSRGGYNTEAFFGQGTRLTVV.

V and J are TRBV11-2 and TRBJ1-1; D perhaps matches TRBD1 (6 bases). This CDR3 is 14 amino acids long. Germline assignment: CDR1 SGHAT and CDR2 FQNNGV. V was shortened by 3 bases and J by 1 base, with 9 bases between the two germline ends. The CDR3 DNA sequence: TGTGCCAGCAGCTTGAAACAGGGGAACACTGAAGCTTTCTTT. Amino acid sequence: CASSLKQGNTEAFF.